The 26 T cell receptor beta chains below were found in one sample sequenced in a study of blood T cell repertoires in COVID-19. Data came from immunoSEQ multiplex PCR; TCRdb stores just in-frame clones and leaves some out. The sample lists 140,000 or so clones; 70% to 90% were seen once. The sequenced sample was PBMCs or T cells enriched from blood (not recorded which). The receptors derive from a woman aged 45 to 65 with acute COVID-19.

The chain uses TRBV3-1 (or the pseudogene TRBV3-2) and TRBJ2-4; D remains ambiguous. Germline V CDR1 and CDR2: LGHDT, YNNKEL (reference sequence). Trimming left V 2 bases short and J 4 bases short, with 9 bases between. The CDR3 length is 14 residues. Here the CDR3 DNA reads TGTGCCAGCAGCCAACGCGGCAGTAAAAACATTCAGTACTTC. It yields the protein CASSQRGSKNIQYF.

CDR3 region: CASSPGNTEAFF. CDR3 coding DNA: TGTGCCAGCAGTCCGGGGAACACTGAAGCTTTCTTT. The rearrangement links TRBV6-5 to TRBJ1-1; D remains ambiguous. Trimming pared 5 bases from V and 1 base from J, leaving 5 bases between. Looked up from germline, CDR1 is MNHEY and CDR2 is SVGAGI. The CDR3 loop spans 12 amino acids.

This sequence joins TRBV5-6 and TRBJ1-3; 9 nucleotides align to TRBD1. V was pared by 0 bases and J by 4 bases, with 2 bases of the junction left unmatched. Germline assignment: CDR1 SGHDT and CDR2 YYEEEE. The CDR3 spans 15 residues. CDR3 sequence reads: CASSLGTGDGNTIYF. CDR3 nucleotides: TGTGCCAGCAGCTTGGGGACAGGGGACGGAAACACCATATATTTT.

V usage is TRBV28 and J usage is TRBJ1-1; D is possibly TRBD1 (5 bases). Trimming pared 7 bases from V and 1 base from J, leaving 13 bases between. Germline CDR1 MDHEN, CDR2 SYDVKM. This CDR3 contains 14 residues. The CDR3 DNA is TGTGCCAGCAACCTGGACACGAGGAACACTGAAGCTTTCTTT. This encodes CASNLDTRNTEAFF.

J is TRBJ2-7 and V is TRBV11-2, with TRBD2 matching 7 bases. Germline-derived CDR1 and CDR2 are SGHAT and FQNNGV. The CDR3 sequence is 18 residues long. V lost 1 base and J lost 4; bases outside the gene matches: 16. CDR3 amino acids: CASSLAPVGSGILYEQYF. CDR3 DNA sequence: TGTGCCAGCAGCTTAGCCCCAGTCGGGAGCGGGATATTGTACGAGCAGTACTTC.

The sample holds one count of this clone. This chain connects TRBV18 to TRBJ2-2, with 9 bases that match TRBD1. With 6 bases clipped from V and 2 bases from J, the junction kept 22 bases outside the gene matches. The CDR3 runs 21 residues. The germline gives CDR1 KGHSH, CDR2 LQKENI. The CDR3 reads CASSLGRTGAQLQANTGELFF. The CDR3 DNA reads as TGTGCCAGCTCGCTGGGTAGGACAGGGGCACAACTACAAGCTAACACCGGGGAGCTGTTTTTT.

The V call is TRBV30, the J call TRBJ1-2; 10 nucleotides line up with TRBD1. With 4 bases clipped from V and 8 bases from J, the junction kept 10 bases outside the gene matches. The CDR3 is made up of 14 amino acids. Germline lookup yields CDR1 GTSNPN and CDR2 SVGIG (reference sequence). CDR3 DNA: TGTGCCTGGACCTCGACAGGGGGCGTGAAGGGCTACACCTTC. It translates to CAWTSTGGVKGYTF.

The genes are TRBV2 and TRBJ2-7; TRBD1 matches at 7 bases. CDR1 and CDR2 from the germline V gene are SNHLY and FYNNEI. V was pared by 4 bases and J by 4 bases, with 7 bases of the junction left unmatched. This CDR3 is built from 14 residues. The DNA for the CDR3 is TGTGCCAGCAGTGCCGGGACAGAGTCTTACGAGCAGTACTTC. The encoded protein is CASSAGTESYEQYF.

This clone was picked up a small number of times. In the same sample, other DNA sequences code for this CDR3. The rearrangement uses TRBV9 and TRBJ2-2, with 8 positions matching TRBD1. After removal of 4 bases from V and 2 bases from J, the junction contained 7 bases not matched to a gene. The CDR3 covers 16 residues. Germline V lookup: CDR1 SGDLS, CDR2 YYNGEE. CDR3 nucleotides: TGTGCCAGCAGCCCCAAGGACAGGGTTAACACCGGGGAGCTGTTTTTT. Encoded protein: CASSPKDRVNTGELFF.

This chain links TRBV2 with TRBJ1-4, with D perhaps TRBD1 (6 bases). Germline CDR1 is SNHLY and CDR2 is FYNNEI. Trimming took off 3 bases at V and 0 bases at J, with 8 bases between the two ends. This CDR3 region has 15 residues. CDR3 in amino acids: CASSDRGSTNEKLFF. The CDR3 DNA reads TGTGCCAGCAGTGACAGGGGATCAACTAATGAAAAACTGTTTTTT.

The rearrangement uses TRBV19 and TRBJ2-1; D not resolved. CDR1 is LNHDA and CDR2 is SQIVND in the germline V gene (reference sequence). Trimming took 6 bases from V and 8 from J, leaving 8 bases between them. The CDR3 has 11 amino acids. The CDR3 coding sequence is TGTGCCAGTAGGCTAGACCATGAGCAGTTCTTC. This encodes CASRLDHEQFF.

The chain carries TRBV5-8 and TRBJ2-3; D is possibly TRBD2 (5 bases). The CDR3 has 14 amino acids. With 4 bases removed from V and 2 bases from J, the gap between germline ends came to 11 bases. The germline V gene encodes CDR1 SGHTS and CDR2 YDEGEE. CDR3 region: CASSQTRATDTQYF. As DNA, the CDR3 is TGTGCCAGCAGCCAGACGAGGGCCACAGATACGCAGTATTTT.

The V call is TRBV30, the J call TRBJ2-1, with 9 bases matching TRBD2. This CDR3 has 13 amino acids. V lost 5 bases to trimming and J lost 7 bases; unmatched junction nucleotides: 6. Per the germline V gene, CDR1 is GTSNPN and CDR2 is SVGIG (reference sequence). CDR3 in DNA: TGTGCCTGGGGGTGGCTAGCGGGGAATGAGCAGTTCTTC. Translation gives CAWGWLAGNEQFF.

The chain couples TRBV5-1 to TRBJ2-7; 7 nucleotides align to TRBD1. V was clipped by 2 bases and J by 5 bases; unmatched bases: 4. The CDR3 loop spans 13 amino acids. Germline V CDR1 and CDR2: SGHRS, YFSETQ. The CDR3 reads CASSFNRGDEQYF. DNA for the CDR3: TGCGCCAGCAGCTTCAACAGGGGAGACGAGCAGTACTTC. Full variable domain (missing parts from reference TRBV5-1 and TRBJ2-7): KAGVTQTPRYLIKTRGQQVTLSCSPISGHRSVSWYQQTPGQGLQFLFEYFSETQRNKGNFPGRFSGRQFSNSRSEMNVSTLELGDSALYLCASSFNRGDEQYFGPGTRLTVT.

This chain joins TRBV11-2 and TRBJ1-6; 7 nucleotides agree with TRBD1. The germline V gene has CDR1 SGHAT and CDR2 FQNNGV. Trimming at V came to 1 base and at J to 5 bases, leaving 2 bases not matched to a gene. The CDR3 contains 15 residues. Here the CDR3 DNA reads TGTGCCAGCAGCTTAGGACAGGGCCATAATTCACCCCTCCACTTT. Protein product: CASSLGQGHNSPLHF.

The chain joins TRBV10-3 to TRBJ2-1; TRBD2 aligns across 7 bases. The CDR3 runs 13 residues. Germline CDR1 and CDR2: ENHRY and SYGVKD. J was trimmed by 7 bases and V by 2 bases; bases with no gene match: 2. The chain's CDR3 is CAISENGRNEQFF. CDR3 DNA sequence: TGTGCCATCAGTGAGAACGGGAGGAATGAGCAGTTCTTC.

The chain has TRBV6-2 or TRBV6-3 and TRBJ2-1, with D possibly TRBD1 on 6 matching bases. V shed 5 bases and J shed 4 bases, with 15 bases lying between them. Germline lookup yields CDR1 MNHEY and CDR2 SVGEGT. This CDR3 is built from 15 residues. CDR3 DNA sequence: TGTGCCAGCAGTGGCAGGGGTGGGCCATACAATGAGCAGTTCTTC. Its translation: CASSGRGGPYNEQFF.

The chain is built from TRBV19 and TRBJ2-1; 8 bases match TRBD2. Germline V gene lookup returns CDR1 LNHDA and CDR2 SQIVND (reference sequence). This CDR3 has 13 residues. J was trimmed by 0 bases and V by 10 bases; bases with no gene match: 2. The CDR3 bases are TGTGCCACGGGGACTAGCTCCTACAATGAGCAGTTCTTC. The encoded protein is CATGTSSYNEQFF.

The chain couples TRBV5-1 to TRBJ2-7; the match to TRBD1 covers 7 bases. The CDR3 is made up of 13 amino acids. Germline CDR1 reads SGHRS; CDR2 reads YFSETQ. The ends lost 6 bases at V and 3 bases at J; junction bases unmatched: 6. CDR3: CASNLGDSYEQYF. For the CDR3, the DNA is TGCGCCAGCAACTTAGGGGACAGCTACGAGCAGTACTTC.

The chain recombines TRBV5-1 with TRBJ2-7; TRBD2 is a possible D gene (5 bases). From germline, CDR1 is SGHRS and CDR2 YFSETQ. The CDR3 has 12 residues. The V end lost 4 bases, the J end lost 7 bases, and 12 bases lay between the germline ends. The CDR3 DNA sequence: TGCGCCAGCAGCCCGGGGAACTGGGAGCAGTACTTC. Residues: CASSPGNWEQYF.

The V gene is TRBV18, the J gene TRBJ2-5; TRBD1 matches 7 bases. This CDR3 spans 15 amino acids. The J segment lost 0 bases and the V segment lost 3 bases, leaving 4 bases of the junction unmatched. Germline V lookup: CDR1 KGHSH, CDR2 LQKENI. DNA of the CDR3: TGTGCCAGCTCACCTGGGGACAGTCACCAAGAGACCCAGTACTTC. Its protein is CASSPGDSHQETQYF.

V gene TRBV30 combines with J gene TRBJ1-1, with D hard to call. V was clipped by 4 bases and J by 6 bases, with 9 bases between them. CDR1 GTSNPN and CDR2 SVGIG come from the germline V gene (reference sequence). CDR3 length: 11 amino acids. The DNA for the CDR3 is TGTGCCTGGAAGGGAGTTGCTGAAGCTTTCTTT. Protein sequence: CAWKGVAEAFF.

The gene calls are TRBV10-3 and TRBJ2-1, with TRBD1 matching over 7 bases. The CDR3 consists of 15 residues. The V gene's germline CDR1 is ENHRY and CDR2 SYGVKD. The V gene end was trimmed by 5 bases and the J gene end by 3 bases; junction bases not matched to a gene: 7. The CDR3 here is CAISTGQRFYNEQFF. CDR3 nucleotide sequence: TGTGCCATCAGTACGGGACAGAGATTCTACAATGAGCAGTTCTTC.

V usage is TRBV6-5 and J usage is TRBJ1-3; D not certain. Trimming took 6 bases from V and 5 from J, leaving 17 bases between them. This CDR3 contains 15 residues. Germline values: CDR1 MNHEY, CDR2 SVGAGI. In DNA, the CDR3 is TGTGCCAGCAGCCACCAAAATAAGAGGCGAAACACCATATATTTT. Translating gives CASSHQNKRRNTIYF.

This chain links TRBV29-1 with TRBJ2-1; 11 bases match TRBD2. CDR1 and CDR2 (germline): SQVTM, ANQGSEA. The CDR3 loop spans 16 amino acids. The V and J ends lost 8 bases and 6 bases, in that order; junction bases with no gene match: 15. CDR3 sequence: CSLWGYSGRAANEQFF. In nucleotides, the CDR3 is TGCAGCTTATGGGGTTATAGCGGGAGGGCCGCCAATGAGCAGTTCTTC.

This sequence joins TRBV6-6 and TRBJ2-7; 10 bases match TRBD1. This CDR3 has 14 residues. Germline assignment: CDR1 MNHNY and CDR2 SVGAGI (reference sequence). Losses at the gene ends were 10 bases for V and 1 base for J; bases not matched to a gene: 7. Written as DNA, the CDR3 is TGTGCCACGGGCGGGACAGGGGTTTCCTACGAGCAGTACTTC. Its translation is CATGGTGVSYEQYF.